The following is a TCR beta chain sequence with its context. This entry is derived from a study of blood T cell repertoires in COVID-19. In the study's own analysis: Using reference gene primer amplification, nucleated cell counts were estimated. Some clones are missing from TCRdb's copy, which holds only in-frame ones; the method was immunoSEQ multiplex PCR. V, J and clone size derive from that table, while D and trimming were established from the DNA sequence. This sample has about 270,000 clones, with 75% to 90% found just once. Germline V lookup: CDR1 LGHNA, CDR2 YNFKEQ. The CDR3 is 17 residues long. V shed 0 bases, J shed 7 bases, and the junction held 12 bases outside the gene matches.

The chain uses TRBV4-2 and TRBJ2-1, with TRBD2 identical over 7 bases. The receptor was isolated from a woman aged 25 to 45 with acute COVID-19. Source material: PBMCs or T cells enriched from blood (not recorded which). CDR3 DNA: TGTGCCAGCAGCCAAGATTCGGGGGGAGGGGTGTGGAATGAGCAGTTCTTC. The encoded protein is CASSQDSGGGVWNEQFF.